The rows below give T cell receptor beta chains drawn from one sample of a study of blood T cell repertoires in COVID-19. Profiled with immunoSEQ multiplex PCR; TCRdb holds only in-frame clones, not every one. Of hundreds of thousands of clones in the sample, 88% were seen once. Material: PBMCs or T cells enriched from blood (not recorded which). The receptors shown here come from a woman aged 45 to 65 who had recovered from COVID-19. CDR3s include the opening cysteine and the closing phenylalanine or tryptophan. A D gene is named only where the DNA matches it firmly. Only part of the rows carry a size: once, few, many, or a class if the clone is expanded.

CDR3aa: CASSLGSGRTEAFF
CDR3nt: TGTGCCAGCAGTTTAGGGTCAGGGCGGACTGAAGCTTTCTTT
v_gene: TRBV27
abundance: few
d_gene: NA
j_gene: TRBJ1-1
len: 14

CDR3aa: CASSYLGQGAWEQYF
CDR3nt: TGTGCCAGCAGTTATTTGGGACAGGGGGCTTGGGAGCAGTACTTC
v_gene: TRBV6-5
abundance: once
d_gene: TRBD1
j_gene: TRBJ2-7
len: 15

CDR3aa: CASSFGQGGNTEAFF
CDR3nt: TGTGCCAGCAGCTTCGGACAGGGGGGGAACACTGAAGCTTTCTTT
v_gene: TRBV7-2
abundance: NA
d_gene: TRBD1
j_gene: TRBJ1-1
len: 15

CDR3aa: CASSSPMGRFAGLEAFF
CDR3nt: TGTGCCAGTAGCTCTCCTATGGGGAGGTTTGCGGGACTCGAAGCTTTCTTT
v_gene: TRBV19
abundance: NA
d_gene: NA
j_gene: TRBJ1-1
len: 17

CDR3aa: CASSQEASRYNEQFF
CDR3nt: TGCGCCAGCAGCCAAGAGGCTAGCCGGTACAATGAGCAGTTCTTC
v_gene: TRBV4-1
abundance: NA
d_gene: NA
j_gene: TRBJ2-1
len: 15

CDR3aa: CASSALRTDSNQPQHF
CDR3nt: TGTGCCAGCAGCGCCCTTCGGACAGATAGCAATCAGCCCCAGCATTTT
v_gene: TRBV7-9
abundance: NA
d_gene: NA
j_gene: TRBJ1-5
len: 16

CDR3aa: CSVEGQGSPAISGYTF
CDR3nt: TGCAGCGTTGAAGGCCAGGGGTCCCCCGCTATCTCCGGCTACACCTTC
v_gene: TRBV29-1
abundance: NA
d_gene: NA
j_gene: TRBJ1-2
len: 16

CDR3aa: CASSPRTSGYTGELFF
CDR3nt: TGTGCCAGCAGCCCCCGGACTAGCGGATACACCGGGGAGCTGTTTTTT
v_gene: TRBV7-2
abundance: NA
d_gene: TRBD2
j_gene: TRBJ2-2
len: 16

CDR3aa: CATSDFRGTGDTGELFF
CDR3nt: TGTGCCACCAGTGATTTTCGAGGGACAGGAGACACCGGGGAGCTGTTTTTT
v_gene: TRBV24-1
abundance: NA
d_gene: TRBD1
j_gene: TRBJ2-2
len: 17

CDR3aa: CSVGGLAGGSTDTQYF
CDR3nt: TGCAGCGTTGGGGGACTAGCGGGAGGGAGCACAGATACGCAGTATTTT
v_gene: TRBV29-1
abundance: NA
d_gene: TRBD2
j_gene: TRBJ2-3
len: 16

CDR3aa: CAWSLGGLAGSEQFF
CDR3nt: TGTGCCTGGAGTCTAGGAGGGCTAGCGGGGTCAGAGCAGTTCTTC
v_gene: TRBV30
abundance: NA
d_gene: TRBD2
j_gene: TRBJ2-1
len: 15

CDR3aa: CASSLEGVGHEQYF
CDR3nt: TGTGCCAGCAGCTTAGAGGGAGTGGGCCACGAGCAGTACTTC
v_gene: TRBV11-2
abundance: NA
d_gene: NA
j_gene: TRBJ2-7
len: 14

CDR3aa: CASSTQVPEGNTIYF
CDR3nt: TGTGCCAGCAGTACCCAAGTCCCTGAGGGAAACACCATATATTTT
v_gene: TRBV6-4
abundance: NA
d_gene: NA
j_gene: TRBJ1-3
len: 15

CDR3aa: CASSSLAGLGNTIYF
CDR3nt: TGTGCCAGCAGTTCCCTGGCGGGGTTGGGAAACACCATATATTTT
v_gene: TRBV27
abundance: NA
d_gene: NA
j_gene: TRBJ1-3
len: 15

CDR3aa: CASSLELQNTEAFF
CDR3nt: TGTGCCAGCAGTTTAGAACTTCAGAACACTGAAGCTTTCTTT
v_gene: TRBV28
abundance: NA
d_gene: NA
j_gene: TRBJ1-1
len: 14

CDR3aa: CASSLAGAGDEQYF
CDR3nt: TGTGCCAGCAGCTTAGCGGGGGCAGGCGACGAGCAGTACTTC
v_gene: TRBV7-9
abundance: NA
d_gene: NA
j_gene: TRBJ2-7
len: 14

CDR3aa: CASSFGQGNYAGELFF
CDR3nt: TGTGCCAGCAGTTTTGGACAGGGGAATTACGCCGGGGAGCTGTTTTTT
v_gene: TRBV5-6
abundance: NA
d_gene: TRBD1
j_gene: TRBJ2-2
len: 16

CDR3aa: CASSARTSGSGRETQYF
CDR3nt: TGTGCCAGCAGCGCCCGGACTAGCGGGAGTGGGCGAGAGACCCAGTACTTC
v_gene: TRBV9
abundance: NA
d_gene: TRBD2
j_gene: TRBJ2-5
len: 17

CDR3aa: CASSLKGPSGRGGTGELFF
CDR3nt: TGTGCCAGCAGCTTAAAGGGCCCCAGCGGGAGGGGGGGCACCGGGGAGCTGTTTTTT
v_gene: TRBV7-3
abundance: NA
d_gene: TRBD2
j_gene: TRBJ2-2
len: 19

CDR3aa: CASSQAAPRQGGETQYF
CDR3nt: TGCGCCAGCAGCCAAGCGGCACCGAGACAGGGAGGAGAGACCCAGTACTTC
v_gene: TRBV4-1
abundance: NA
d_gene: NA
j_gene: TRBJ2-5
len: 17

CDR3aa: CASSLVRTSGRGEQFF
CDR3nt: TGTGCCAGCAGTTTGGTCCGGACTAGCGGGAGGGGTGAGCAGTTCTTC
v_gene: TRBV27
abundance: once
d_gene: TRBD2
j_gene: TRBJ2-1
len: 16

CDR3aa: CASSLEIPGQGRGYTF
CDR3nt: TGCGCCAGCAGCTTGGAAATCCCAGGACAGGGGAGAGGCTACACCTTC
v_gene: TRBV5-1
abundance: NA
d_gene: TRBD1
j_gene: TRBJ1-2
len: 16

CDR3aa: CASSRDRSAIYNSPLHF
CDR3nt: TGTGCCAGCAGCCGGGACAGAAGCGCGATCTATAATTCACCCCTCCACTTT
v_gene: TRBV5-8
abundance: NA
d_gene: TRBD1
j_gene: TRBJ1-6
len: 17

CDR3aa: CASSDAAGGPREQYF
CDR3nt: TGTGCCAGCAGTGATGCAGCGGGAGGGCCCCGCGAGCAGTACTTC
v_gene: TRBV2
abundance: NA
d_gene: TRBD2
j_gene: TRBJ2-7
len: 15

CDR3aa: CATSDAEIAGGPGELFF
CDR3nt: TGTGCCACCAGCGACGCCGAAATAGCGGGAGGGCCCGGGGAGCTGTTTTTT
v_gene: TRBV15
abundance: NA
d_gene: TRBD2
j_gene: TRBJ2-2
len: 17

CDR3aa: CASSYGTGVSNQPQHF
CDR3nt: TGTGCCAGCAGCTACGGGACAGGGGTTAGCAATCAGCCCCAGCATTTT
v_gene: TRBV7-9
abundance: NA
d_gene: TRBD1
j_gene: TRBJ1-5
len: 16

CDR3aa: CASSNLGYGYTF
CDR3nt: TGTGCCAGTAGCAATCTAGGCTATGGCTACACCTTC
v_gene: TRBV19
abundance: few
d_gene: NA
j_gene: TRBJ1-2
len: 12

CDR3aa: CASSMIWTAANTEAFF
CDR3nt: TGTGCCAGTAGTATGATATGGACAGCAGCGAACACTGAAGCTTTCTTT
v_gene: TRBV19
abundance: NA
d_gene: NA
j_gene: TRBJ1-1
len: 16

CDR3aa: CASSIGTREGTDTQYF
CDR3nt: TGCGCCAGCAGCATCGGGACTAGGGAGGGGACAGATACGCAGTATTTT
v_gene: TRBV5-1
abundance: NA
d_gene: TRBD2
j_gene: TRBJ2-3
len: 16

CDR3aa: CASSLEGPALTGSTEAFF
CDR3nt: TGTGCCAGCAGCTTAGAGGGCCCGGCCTTGACAGGGAGCACTGAAGCTTTCTTT
v_gene: TRBV7-2
abundance: NA
d_gene: TRBD1
j_gene: TRBJ1-1
len: 18

CDR3aa: CASSQTVLQETQYF
CDR3nt: TGTGCCAGCAGCCAGACAGTACTTCAAGAGACCCAGTACTTC
v_gene: TRBV14
abundance: NA
d_gene: NA
j_gene: TRBJ2-5
len: 14

CDR3aa: CASRAGTGHNIQYF
CDR3nt: TGTGCCAGCAGGGCCGGGACAGGGCACAACATTCAGTACTTC
v_gene: TRBV2
abundance: NA
d_gene: TRBD1
j_gene: TRBJ2-4
len: 14

CDR3aa: CASSLTGLADNEQFF
CDR3nt: TGTGCCAGCAGTTTGACGGGACTAGCGGACAATGAGCAGTTCTTC
v_gene: TRBV6-5
abundance: NA
d_gene: TRBD2
j_gene: TRBJ2-1
len: 15

CDR3aa: CASRILGQFYSNQPQHF
CDR3nt: TGTGCCAGCAGGATTTTAGGACAGTTCTATAGCAATCAGCCCCAGCATTTT
v_gene: TRBV28
abundance: NA
d_gene: NA
j_gene: TRBJ1-5
len: 17

CDR3aa: CASRRTDYQETQYF
CDR3nt: TGTGCCAGTCGCCGGACGGACTACCAAGAGACCCAGTACTTC
v_gene: TRBV19
abundance: NA
d_gene: NA
j_gene: TRBJ2-5
len: 14

CDR3aa: CASSQWTAANEKLFF
CDR3nt: TGTGCCAGCAGCCAATGGACAGCGGCTAATGAAAAACTGTTTTTT
v_gene: TRBV3-1/TRBV3-2
abundance: NA
d_gene: NA
j_gene: TRBJ1-4
len: 15

CDR3aa: CASSSRLAGGPDGEQFF
CDR3nt: TGTGCCAGCAGCAGCCGACTAGCGGGAGGGCCTGACGGTGAGCAGTTCTTC
v_gene: TRBV7-3
abundance: few
d_gene: TRBD2
j_gene: TRBJ2-1
len: 17

CDR3aa: CAWSGRGAGSYEQYF
CDR3nt: TGTGCCTGGAGTGGTCGGGGAGCTGGTTCCTACGAGCAGTACTTC
v_gene: TRBV30
abundance: NA
d_gene: NA
j_gene: TRBJ2-7
len: 15

CDR3aa: CAWRSWTGNTEAFF
CDR3nt: TGTGCCTGGAGAAGCTGGACAGGGAACACTGAAGCTTTCTTT
v_gene: TRBV30
abundance: once
d_gene: TRBD1
j_gene: TRBJ1-1
len: 14

CDR3aa: CAISPTGGRYGYTF
CDR3nt: TGTGCCATCAGCCCGACAGGGGGCCGCTATGGCTACACCTTC
v_gene: TRBV10-3
abundance: NA
d_gene: TRBD1
j_gene: TRBJ1-2
len: 14

CDR3aa: CASSEGHSNQPQHF
CDR3nt: TGTGCCAGCAGTGAGGGACACTCCAATCAGCCCCAGCATTTT
v_gene: TRBV3-1/TRBV3-2
abundance: NA
d_gene: NA
j_gene: TRBJ1-5
len: 14

CDR3aa: CATSDLGSREQFF
CDR3nt: TGTGCCACCAGTGATTTGGGGAGCCGTGAGCAGTTCTTC
v_gene: TRBV24-1
abundance: once
d_gene: NA
j_gene: TRBJ2-1
len: 13

CDR3aa: CSASPARSEQFF
CDR3nt: TGCAGTGCTAGTCCCGCAAGGAGTGAGCAGTTCTTC
v_gene: TRBV20-1
abundance: NA
d_gene: NA
j_gene: TRBJ2-1
len: 12

CDR3aa: CSASLPPGLNEQFF
CDR3nt: TGCAGTGCTAGTCTCCCTCCAGGGTTGAATGAGCAGTTCTTC
v_gene: TRBV20-1
abundance: once
d_gene: NA
j_gene: TRBJ2-1
len: 14

CDR3aa: CASSLGAGGANVLTF
CDR3nt: TGTGCCAGCAGCTTAGGTGCGGGAGGGGCCAACGTCCTGACTTTC
v_gene: TRBV7-8
abundance: NA
d_gene: NA
j_gene: TRBJ2-6
len: 15

CDR3aa: CASTSMGGNTDTQYF
CDR3nt: TGTGCCAGCACCTCCATGGGGGGGAACACAGATACGCAGTATTTT
v_gene: TRBV28
abundance: NA
d_gene: TRBD2
j_gene: TRBJ2-3
len: 15

CDR3aa: CARSLKGPYHEQYF
CDR3nt: TGTGCCAGAAGCTTGAAGGGGCCCTATCACGAGCAGTACTTC
v_gene: TRBV5-3
abundance: NA
d_gene: NA
j_gene: TRBJ2-7
len: 14

CDR3aa: CASSGQFSTDTQYF
CDR3nt: TGTGCCAGCAGTGGACAGTTCAGCACAGATACGCAGTATTTT
v_gene: TRBV25-1
abundance: NA
d_gene: NA
j_gene: TRBJ2-3
len: 14

CDR3aa: CASSKSGSTYNEQFF
CDR3nt: TGTGCCAGCAGCAAGAGCGGGAGCACCTACAATGAGCAGTTCTTC
v_gene: TRBV7-2
abundance: NA
d_gene: TRBD2
j_gene: TRBJ2-1
len: 15

CDR3aa: CASSKTVNTEAFF
CDR3nt: TGTGCCAGCAGCAAAACAGTGAACACTGAAGCTTTCTTT
v_gene: TRBV6-5
abundance: NA
d_gene: NA
j_gene: TRBJ1-1
len: 13

CDR3aa: CASSSLAGSYNEQFF
CDR3nt: TGTGCCAGCAGCTCTCTAGCGGGGTCCTACAATGAGCAGTTCTTC
v_gene: TRBV7-2
abundance: NA
d_gene: TRBD2
j_gene: TRBJ2-1
len: 15

CDR3aa: CASSQERDYYEQYF
CDR3nt: TGCGCCAGCAGCCAAGAACGGGACTATTACGAGCAGTACTTC
v_gene: TRBV4-3
abundance: NA
d_gene: TRBD2
j_gene: TRBJ2-7
len: 14

CDR3aa: CASSLSGGGYTEAFF
CDR3nt: TGTGCCAGCAGCTTGAGCGGAGGGGGCTACACTGAAGCTTTCTTT
v_gene: TRBV7-2
abundance: NA
d_gene: TRBD1
j_gene: TRBJ1-1
len: 15

CDR3aa: CASSRETGPNQPQHF
CDR3nt: TGTGCCAGCAGTAGAGAGACAGGCCCCAATCAGCCCCAGCATTTT
v_gene: TRBV27
abundance: NA
d_gene: NA
j_gene: TRBJ1-5
len: 15